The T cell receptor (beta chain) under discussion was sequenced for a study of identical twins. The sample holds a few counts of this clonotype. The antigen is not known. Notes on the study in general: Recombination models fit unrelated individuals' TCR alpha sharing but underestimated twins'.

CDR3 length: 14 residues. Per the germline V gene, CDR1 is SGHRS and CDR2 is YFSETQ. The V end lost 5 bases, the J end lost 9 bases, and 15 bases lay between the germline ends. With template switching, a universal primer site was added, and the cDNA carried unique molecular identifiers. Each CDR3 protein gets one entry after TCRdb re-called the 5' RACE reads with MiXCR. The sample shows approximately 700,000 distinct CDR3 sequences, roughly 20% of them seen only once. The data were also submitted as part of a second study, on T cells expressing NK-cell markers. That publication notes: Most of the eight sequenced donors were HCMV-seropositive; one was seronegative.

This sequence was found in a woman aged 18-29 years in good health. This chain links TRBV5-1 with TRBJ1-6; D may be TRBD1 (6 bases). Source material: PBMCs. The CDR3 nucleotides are TGCGCCAGCAGACCACAGGGAGATGGTTCACCCCTCCACTTT. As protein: CASRPQGDGSPLHF.